The source of this T cell receptor (beta chain) is a study of blood T cells in healthy people across ages. On the study more broadly: Template switching caught about one barcoded beta molecule for each two T cells.

Russia was home to the donors, healthy Caucasian individuals aged about 6 to 90. The sample, about 9.7 milliliters of peripheral blood, was drawn from each donor. CDR1 is SGHRS, CDR2 YFSETQ, per germline. Trimming took off 4 bases at V and 5 bases at J, with 10 bases between the two ends. The CDR3 runs 12 residues. The use of a sample-barcoded 5' primer and a J-beta primer mix characterized a second PCR of roughly 6 to 11 cycles. TCRdb used MiXCR to reprocess the 5' RACE reads, holding one entry per CDR3 protein. The sample carries more than 700,000 distinct CDR3 sequences, about 45% recorded once. The table lists this clonotype with a few counts.

The V and J genes are TRBV5-1 and TRBJ2-7, with D unclear. The clonotype originates from a man older than 75 in good health. Material for sequencing was blood. In DNA, the CDR3 is TGCGCCAGCAGCCCAACCGACCACGAGCAGTACTTC. Translating it yields CASSPTDHEQYF.